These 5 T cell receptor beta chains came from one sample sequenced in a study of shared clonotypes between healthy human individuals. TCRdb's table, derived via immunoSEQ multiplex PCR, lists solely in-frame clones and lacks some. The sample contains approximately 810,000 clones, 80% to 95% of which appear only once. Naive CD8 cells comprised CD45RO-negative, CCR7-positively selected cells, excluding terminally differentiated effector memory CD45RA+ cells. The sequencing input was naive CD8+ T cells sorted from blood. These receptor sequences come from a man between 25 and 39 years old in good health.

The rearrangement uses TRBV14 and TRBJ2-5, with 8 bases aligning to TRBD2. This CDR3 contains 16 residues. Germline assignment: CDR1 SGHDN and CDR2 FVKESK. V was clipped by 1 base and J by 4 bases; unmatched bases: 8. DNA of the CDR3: TGTGCCAGCAGCCAAGTGGCGGGAGGCGTTGGAGAGACCCAGTACTTC. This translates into CASSQVAGGVGETQYF.

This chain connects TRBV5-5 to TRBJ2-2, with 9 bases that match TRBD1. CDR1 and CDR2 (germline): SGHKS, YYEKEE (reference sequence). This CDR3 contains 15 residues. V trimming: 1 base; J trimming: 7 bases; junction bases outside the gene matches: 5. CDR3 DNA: TGTGCCAGCAGCTTGTGGACAGGGGTGGGCGGGGAGCTGTTTTTT. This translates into CASSLWTGVGGELFF.

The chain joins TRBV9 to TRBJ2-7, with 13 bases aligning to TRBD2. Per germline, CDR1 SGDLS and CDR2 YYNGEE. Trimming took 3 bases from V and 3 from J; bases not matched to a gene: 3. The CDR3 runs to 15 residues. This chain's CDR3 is CASSARTSGSYEQYF. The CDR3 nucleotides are TGTGCCAGCAGCGCCAGGACTAGCGGGAGCTACGAGCAGTACTTC.

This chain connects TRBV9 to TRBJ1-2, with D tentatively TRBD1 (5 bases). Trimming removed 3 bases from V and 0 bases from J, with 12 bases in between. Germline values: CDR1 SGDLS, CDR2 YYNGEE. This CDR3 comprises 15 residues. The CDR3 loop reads CASSEGGAPNYGYTF. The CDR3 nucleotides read TGTGCCAGCAGCGAGGGAGGGGCGCCTAACTATGGCTACACCTTC.

The CDR3 spells CASSSSGQAAYGYTF. In DNA, the CDR3 is TGTGCCAGCAGTTCATCGGGACAGGCTGCCTATGGCTACACCTTC. The chain carries TRBV27 and TRBJ1-2; TRBD1 agrees at 8 bases. CDR1 MNHEY and CDR2 SMNVEV come from the germline V gene (reference sequence). This CDR3 spans 15 amino acids. The V segment lost 4 bases and the J segment 4 bases; nucleotides outside the gene matches: 8.